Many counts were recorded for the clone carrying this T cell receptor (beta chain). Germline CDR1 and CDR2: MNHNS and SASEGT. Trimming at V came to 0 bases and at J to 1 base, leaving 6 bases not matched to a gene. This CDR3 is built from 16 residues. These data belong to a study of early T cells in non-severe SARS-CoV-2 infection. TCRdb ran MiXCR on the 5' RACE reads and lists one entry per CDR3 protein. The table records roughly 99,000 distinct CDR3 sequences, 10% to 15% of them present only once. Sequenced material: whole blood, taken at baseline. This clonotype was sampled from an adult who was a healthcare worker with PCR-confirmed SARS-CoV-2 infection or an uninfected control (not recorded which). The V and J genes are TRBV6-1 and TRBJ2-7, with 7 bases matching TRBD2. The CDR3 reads CASSEALRGSSYEQYF. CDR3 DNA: TGTGCCAGCAGTGAAGCGCTTCGCGGGAGTTCCTACGAGCAGTACTTC.